These 27 T cell receptor beta chains came from one sample sequenced in a study of beta chain features in type 1 diabetes. Study-wide results and limits: Type 1 diabetes patients had moderately but significantly shorter TCRB CDR3s in all four CD4+ subsets.

These receptors have no identified antigens. The study reverse transcribed the entire isolated RNA, so it sequenced expressed TCRB transcripts. Clones were sequenced by immunoSEQ multiplex PCR, and TCRdb holds only the in-frame ones, with some missing. The sample shows roughly 300,000 clones, over 7% of them seen only once. Sequencing was done on a sample of central memory CD4+ T cells from blood. The origin of the receptors is a man aged 25 to 45 with type 1 diabetes.

CDR3 DNA: TGCAGTGCTCAGAGGGAGACCCAGTACTTC. Translated: CSAQRETQYF. This rearrangement joins TRBV20-1 to TRBJ2-5; D remains unclear. The CDR3 has 10 residues. The V and J ends lost 5 bases and 5 bases respectively, with 6 bases between them. CDR1 is DFQATT, CDR2 SNEGSKA, per germline (reference sequence).

This clone was seen a few times. This likely traces to a read error, being one base from a far larger clone. The chain joins TRBV11-2 to TRBJ2-3; D could derive from TRBD1 or TRBD2 (6 bases each). The CDR3 runs 12 residues. From germline, CDR1 is SGHAT and CDR2 FQNNGV. Between the trimmed V and J ends, which lost 4 bases and 6 bases, there was a span of 8 bases. This chain's CDR3 is CASSWGADTQYF. The CDR3 DNA follows: TGTGCCAGCAGCTGGGGGGCGGATACGCAGTATTTT. Full variable domain (outside the CDR3, taken from reference TRBV11-2 and TRBJ2-3): EAGVAQSPRYKIIEKRQSVAFWCNPISGHATLYWYQQILGQGPKLLIQFQNNGVVDDSQLPKDRFSAERLKGVDSTLKIQPAKLEDSAVYLCASSWGADTQYFGPGTRLTVL.

This clone was counted only a few times. The chain links TRBV7-9 to TRBJ1-2; D remains ambiguous. V lost 7 bases to trimming and J lost 0 bases, with 15 bases between them. CDR3 length equals 15 residues. Germline CDR1 reads SEHNR; CDR2 reads FQNEAQ (reference sequence). This chain's CDR3 is CASNPGGLANYGYTF. The CDR3 DNA follows: TGTGCCAGCAACCCAGGAGGGTTGGCTAACTATGGCTACACCTTC. Looking up the rest from reference TRBV7-9 and TRBJ1-2 gives the full variable domain: DTGVSQNPRHKITKRGQNVTFRCDPISEHNRLYWYRQTLGQGPEFLTYFQNEAQLEKSRLLSDRFSAERPKGSFSTLEIQRTEQGDSAMYLCASNPGGLANYGYTFGSGTRLTVV.

The chain uses TRBV6-5 and TRBJ2-3, with 7 bases matching TRBD1. J gave up 7 bases and V 6 bases, and 7 bases lay outside the gene matches. This CDR3 region has 13 residues. CDR1 and CDR2 (germline): MNHEY, SVGAGI. CDR3 in amino acids: CASSRQGGYTQYF. Here the CDR3 DNA reads TGTGCCAGCAGCAGACAGGGTGGATATACGCAGTATTTT.

This clone was counted only a few times. This chain joins TRBV18 and TRBJ1-1; a possible D gene is TRBD1 (6 bases). V was pared by 6 bases and J by 4 bases, with 15 bases between. This CDR3 has 14 amino acids. Per germline, CDR1 KGHSH and CDR2 LQKENI. For the CDR3, the DNA is TGTGCCAGCTCCGGGGGCGGGCGTGGCACTGAAGCTTTCTTT. It specifies CASSGGGRGTEAFF.

This clone was counted between two and nine times. The rearrangement joins TRBV5-1 to TRBJ2-3; the match to TRBD2 covers 10 bases. CDR1 is SGHRS, CDR2 YFSETQ, per germline. CDR3 length: 15 residues. The V and J ends lost 4 bases and 1 base, in that order; junction bases with no gene match: 3. CDR3 sequence: CASSAGTSGTDTQYF. The CDR3 DNA is TGCGCCAGCAGCGCAGGGACTAGCGGCACAGATACGCAGTATTTT.

This clone was picked up a small number of times. V gene TRBV7-9 combines with J gene TRBJ1-1; the match to TRBD1 covers 9 bases. Germline V lookup: CDR1 SEHNR, CDR2 FQNEAQ (reference sequence). The CDR3 runs 16 residues. The trim removed 5 bases at V and 0 bases at J, leaving 7 bases unmatched. CDR3 residues: CASSQGQGDLNTEAFF. As DNA, the CDR3 is TGTGCCAGCAGCCAGGGACAGGGAGATCTGAACACTGAAGCTTTCTTT.

This clone was counted only a few times. This chain links TRBV6-5 with TRBJ1-4, with 9 bases lining up with TRBD1. V was pared by 0 bases and J by 5 bases, with 1 base of the junction left unmatched. The CDR3 sequence is 15 residues long. Per germline, CDR1 MNHEY and CDR2 SVGAGI. CDR3 nucleotides: TGTGCCAGCAGTTACTCCGGGACAGGGAATGAAAAACTGTTTTTT. This encodes CASSYSGTGNEKLFF.

This clone was seen more than once but under ten times. The rearrangement links TRBV6-6 to TRBJ1-2; the D gene is possibly TRBD1 (5 bases). CDR1 is MNHNY, CDR2 SVGAGI, per germline (reference sequence). The CDR3 runs to 14 residues. The V gene lost 7 bases and the J gene lost 4 bases, with 16 bases spanning the gap. The CDR3 is CASIPLTEAYGYTF. Written as DNA, the CDR3 is TGTGCCAGCATTCCCCTGACAGAAGCCTATGGCTACACCTTC.

Turning to this clone: The same CDR3 is also encoded by other DNA sequences in this sample. This chain joins TRBV5-1 and TRBJ1-2, with D possibly being TRBD1 (6 bases). Trimming shortened V by 1 base and J by 2 bases, and 9 bases separated the two germline ends. The CDR3 totals 14 residues. Germline V lookup: CDR1 SGHRS, CDR2 YFSETQ. The CDR3 bases are TGCGCCAGCAGCTTGTCCCAGGGGAACTATGGCTACACCTTC. This codes for CASSLSQGNYGYTF.

This chain uses TRBV4-3 with TRBJ2-1; 7 bases map to TRBD2. The CDR3 is 16 residues long. V lost 2 bases to trimming and J lost 7 bases; unmatched junction nucleotides: 11. Germline V gene lookup returns CDR1 LGHNA and CDR2 YSLEER. CDR3 in amino acids: CASSQSFRTSGNEQFF. The CDR3 DNA follows: TGCGCCAGCAGCCAAAGCTTCCGGACTAGTGGGAATGAGCAGTTCTTC.

The V and J genes are TRBV27 and TRBJ2-7, with a tentative D call TRBD1 (6 bases). Germline V gene data show CDR1 as MNHEY and CDR2 as SMNVEV (reference sequence). The V end lost 5 bases, the J end lost 4 bases, and 12 bases lay between the germline ends. CDR3 length: 13 amino acids. The CDR3 region is CASSEGTKYEQYF. Here the CDR3 DNA reads TGTGCCAGCAGTGAGGGGACAAAGTACGAGCAGTACTTC.

Only a few counts were recorded for this clone. The chain is built from TRBV11-2 and TRBJ2-5; 8 positions agree with TRBD1. Germline CDR1 SGHAT, CDR2 FQNNGV. V dropped 6 bases and J dropped 7; count of bases not matched to a gene: 7. The CDR3 runs 13 residues. The CDR3 region is CASSSRDRSTQYF. CDR3 DNA sequence: TGTGCCAGCAGTTCCCGGGACAGGTCGACCCAGTACTTC.

This clone was observed a few times. This chain connects TRBV7-9 to TRBJ1-3, with unresolved D. This CDR3 is 13 amino acids long. Per the germline V gene, CDR1 is SEHNR and CDR2 is FQNEAQ (reference sequence). The CDR3 here is CAMTYLSGNTIYF. The DNA for the CDR3 is TGTGCAATGACTTACCTCTCTGGAAACACCATATATTTT.

This clone appeared a few times. The gene calls are TRBV4-3 and TRBJ2-1; TRBD1 matches at 7 bases. Germline V gene sequence: CDR1 LGHNA, CDR2 YSLEER. V was pared by 0 bases and J by 5 bases, with 7 bases of the junction left unmatched. This CDR3 contains 16 residues. This CDR3 reads CASSQDSQGENNEQFF. The CDR3 DNA reads TGCGCCAGCAGCCAAGATAGCCAGGGGGAGAACAATGAGCAGTTCTTC.

The V gene is TRBV7-6, the J gene TRBJ1-2, with 9 bases matching TRBD1. V was clipped by 5 bases and J by 7 bases; unmatched bases: 8. This CDR3 contains 14 residues. Germline V gene lookup returns CDR1 SGHVS and CDR2 FNYEAQ. The CDR3 DNA reads TGTGCCAGCAGCCCCGGACAGGGGTCAGCTGGCTACACCTTC. It is translated as CASSPGQGSAGYTF.

There are a few counts of this clone. The rearrangement joins TRBV7-8 to TRBJ2-1, with D unclear. V was shortened by 5 bases and J by 12 bases, with 20 bases between the two germline ends. CDR3 length: 14 residues. Germline CDR1 is SGHVS and CDR2 is FQNEAQ. The CDR3 nucleotides are TGTGCCAGCAGCCAACAAACGACCCGACCCGGGCAGTTCTTC. Residues: CASSQQTTRPGQFF.

This clone has a count of ten or more. This chain connects TRBV28 to TRBJ2-7; a possible D gene is TRBD1 (5 bases). Germline CDR1 is MDHEN and CDR2 is SYDVKM. Between the trimmed V and J ends, which lost 2 bases and 2 bases, there was a span of 13 bases. The CDR3 length is 15 residues. The CDR3, as DNA: TGTGCCAGCAGTTTACCCTCACAGGCCACCTACGAGCAGTACTTC. This gives the protein CASSLPSQATYEQYF.

This chain joins TRBV2 and TRBJ2-5; D is undetermined. Germline assignment: CDR1 SNHLY and CDR2 FYNNEI. The length of the CDR3 is 14 residues. Trimming removed 7 bases from V and 4 bases from J, with 16 bases in between. The CDR3 sequence: CASTEVRDGETQYF. The CDR3 region has the DNA TGTGCCAGCACCGAAGTCAGAGATGGAGAGACCCAGTACTTC.

The genes are TRBV14 and TRBJ2-3; D gene uncertain. Germline lookup yields CDR1 SGHDN and CDR2 FVKESK. V gave up 1 base and J gave up 3 bases, with 8 bases separating them. The CDR3 has 14 residues. CDR3 residues: CASSQGWATDTQYF. For the CDR3, the DNA is TGTGCCAGCAGCCAAGGTTGGGCGACAGATACGCAGTATTTT.

The CDR3 DNA sequence: TGTGCCAGCAGCACCTTAGGGGTAGGAGAAGAGACCCAGTACTTC. This translates into CASSTLGVGEETQYF. The V and J genes are TRBV5-4 and TRBJ2-5, with a tentative D call TRBD1 (5 bases). Germline CDR1 reads SGHNT; CDR2 reads YYREEE (reference sequence). The CDR3 length is 15 residues. V was clipped by 4 bases and J by 3 bases, with 16 bases between them.

The chain has TRBV27 and TRBJ2-1; 11 bases fit TRBD2. The CDR3 has 16 amino acids. The germline gives CDR1 MNHEY, CDR2 SMNVEV (reference sequence). J gave up 4 bases and V 4 bases, and 6 bases lay outside the gene matches. The DNA for the CDR3 is TGTGCCAGCAGTTCCGGACTAGCGGGCCTTTACAATGAGCAGTTCTTC. Translation: CASSSGLAGLYNEQFF.

This clone was counted a few times. The rearrangement joins TRBV6-5 to TRBJ1-2, with D perhaps TRBD1 (6 bases). V was trimmed by 6 bases and J by 4 bases, leaving 12 bases between them. The CDR3 sequence is 13 residues long. From germline, CDR1 is MNHEY and CDR2 SVGAGI. CDR3 sequence (DNA): TGTGCCAGCAGGGCCGGACAGTCCTATGGCTACACCTTC. It encodes CASRAGQSYGYTF.

The rearrangement joins TRBV19 to TRBJ1-1; 7 nucleotides match TRBD1. J was trimmed by 1 base and V by 6 bases; bases with no gene match: 8. This CDR3 contains 15 residues. CDR1 is LNHDA, CDR2 SQIVND, per germline (reference sequence). Here the CDR3 reads CASRTAYRGNTEAFF. As DNA, the CDR3 is TGTGCCAGTAGGACTGCTTACAGGGGGAACACTGAAGCTTTCTTT.

This clone has only a few counts. The rearrangement uses TRBV19 and TRBJ1-2, with D unresolved. Trimming cost V 3 bases and J 5 bases, with 16 bases left between them. This CDR3 is built from 15 residues. In germline, CDR1 is LNHDA, CDR2 SQIVND (reference sequence). CDR3 residues: CASSMNPLEIYGYTF. The CDR3 DNA reads TGTGCCAGTAGTATGAACCCCCTAGAGATATATGGCTACACCTTC.

This clone was detected a few times. This chain links TRBV5-1 with TRBJ2-3; D is unresolved. Germline loops: CDR1 SGHRS, CDR2 YFSETQ. The CDR3 is 15 amino acids. The V end was cut by 2 bases, the J end by 4 bases, with 14 bases between. The DNA for the CDR3 is TGCGCCAGCAGCTTCGGCCTTTTAAGCGCAGATACGCAGTATTTT. It encodes CASSFGLLSADTQYF.

This clone was picked up a small number of times. The rearrangement uses TRBV4-3 and TRBJ2-7; 7 bases map to TRBD1. The CDR3 totals 15 residues. Germline CDR1 is LGHNA and CDR2 is YSLEER. The trim removed 0 bases at V and 0 bases at J, leaving 2 bases unmatched. In DNA, the CDR3 is TGCGCCAGCAGCCAAGAGGGACAGAACTCCTACGAGCAGTACTTC. Encoded protein: CASSQEGQNSYEQYF.